The T cell receptor beta chain described here comes from a study of OX40 agonist ivuxolimab in advanced cancers. At the level of the study: Patients were given ivuxolimab, an antibody that agonizes OX40 (CD134). Study findings and constraints: By week 6 at 0.1 to 3.0 mg/kg, blood CD4+ and CD8+ T cells had expanded clonally.

Trimming took off 3 bases at V and 3 bases at J, with 15 bases between the two ends. CDR1 and CDR2 (germline): LNHDA, SQIVND (reference sequence). The CDR3 runs to 16 residues. Sequencing used immunoSEQ multiplex PCR; TCRdb keeps in-frame clones, though not all of them. The table shows around 80,000 clones, with roughly 90% occurring only once. As regards this clone: Its target is not known.

This sequence originates from an adult with an advanced solid tumor such as melanoma, head and neck, liver or kidney cancer. The sequenced sample was CD4+ or CD8+ T cells sorted from blood, obtained in a trial of the OX40 agonist ivuxolimab. The gene calls are TRBV19 and TRBJ2-1, with D perhaps TRBD2 (7 bases). DNA of the CDR3: TGTGCCAGTAGTATCGGGGGCGGGAGATTCTACAATGAGCAGTTCTTC. Residues: CASSIGGGRFYNEQFF.